This TCR beta chain was sequenced for a study of T cell responses to AZD1222 COVID-19 vaccine. Germline V gives CDR1 LNHDA, CDR2 SQIVND (reference sequence). Unmatched junction bases numbered 12, after V lost 1 base and J lost 6 bases. The CDR3 is 18 amino acids. Some clones are missing from TCRdb's copy, which holds only in-frame ones; the method was immunoSEQ multiplex PCR. The sample lists about 120,000 clones; more than 80% were seen once. The genes are TRBV19 and TRBJ2-4; 10 bases agree with TRBD1. Sequenced here: peripheral blood, sampled on day 0 of AZD1222 vaccination. The sequence was collected from an adult in good health. The CDR3 coding sequence is TGTGCCAGTAGTATAGCTGGGACAGGGGTGGTCGTAGGAAACATTCAGTACTTC. Its translation: CASSIAGTGVVVGNIQYF. Full variable domain (outside the CDR3, taken from reference TRBV19 and TRBJ2-4): DGGITQSPKYLFRKEGQNVTLSCEQNLNHDAMYWYRQDPGQGLRLIYYSQIVNDFQKGDIAEGYSVSREKKESFPLTVTSAQKNPTAFYLCASSIAGTGVVVGNIQYFGAGTRLSVL.